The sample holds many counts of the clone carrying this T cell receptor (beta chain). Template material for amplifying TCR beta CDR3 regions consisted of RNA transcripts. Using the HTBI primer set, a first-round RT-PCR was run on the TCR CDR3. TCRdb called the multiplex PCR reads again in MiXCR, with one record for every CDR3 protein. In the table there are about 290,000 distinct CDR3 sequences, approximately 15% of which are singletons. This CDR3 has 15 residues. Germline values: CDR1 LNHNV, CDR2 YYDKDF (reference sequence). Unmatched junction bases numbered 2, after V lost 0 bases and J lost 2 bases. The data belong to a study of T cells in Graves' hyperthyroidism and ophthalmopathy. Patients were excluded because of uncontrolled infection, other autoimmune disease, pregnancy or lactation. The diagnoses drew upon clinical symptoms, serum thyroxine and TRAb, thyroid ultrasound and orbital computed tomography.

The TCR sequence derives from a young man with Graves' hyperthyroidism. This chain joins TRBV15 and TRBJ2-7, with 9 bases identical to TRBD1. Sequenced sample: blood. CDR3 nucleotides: TGTGCCACCAGCAGAGAAACAGGGGGCCCCTACGAGCAGTACTTC. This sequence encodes CATSRETGGPYEQYF.